These 22 T cell receptor beta chains were all obtained from the same sample, sequenced in a study of glioma-infiltrating T cells. The iRepertoire nested amplicon-rescue multiplex PCR amplified TCR alpha and beta CDR3s from RNA. TCRdb used MiXCR to reprocess the multiplex PCR reads, holding one entry per CDR3 protein. The sample records over 70,000 distinct CDR3 sequences, under 30% being singletons. Sequenced material: glioma tissue, nonneoplastic brain tissue, or PBMCs (not recorded which). The receptor source for this set is a human donor with low-grade glioma or glioblastoma, undergoing nonglioma brain surgery, or in good health (not recorded which).

This clonotype occurred many times. The chain carries TRBV6-1 and TRBJ1-1; TRBD1 matches at 10 bases. Germline assignment: CDR1 MNHNS and CDR2 SASEGT. The CDR3 is made up of 15 amino acids. The ends lost 3 bases at V and 5 bases at J; junction bases unmatched: 6. The CDR3 protein is CASSDRDRGDTEAFF. CDR3 DNA: TGTGCCAGCAGTGATCGGGACAGGGGAGATACTGAAGCTTTCTTT.

This clonotype was found many times. This chain joins TRBV2 and TRBJ1-3, with no clear D. CDR1 and CDR2 (germline): SNHLY, FYNNEI. V was cut by 7 bases and J by 1 base, with 14 bases left in between. The CDR3 spans 15 residues. The CDR3 reads CASKEGQVSGNTIYF. The CDR3 DNA reads TGTGCCAGCAAAGAAGGGCAGGTTTCTGGAAACACCATATATTTT.

This clonotype appeared a few times. This chain links TRBV12-3 or TRBV12-4 with TRBJ2-1; TRBD2 matches at 10 bases. V dropped 3 bases and J dropped 5; count of bases not matched to a gene: 10. CDR3 length equals 17 residues. Here the CDR3 reads CASSFPAGAGGHNEQFF. In nucleotides, the CDR3 is TGTGCCAGCAGTTTCCCAGCAGGAGCGGGGGGGCACAATGAGCAGTTCTTC.

The chain links TRBV4-1 to TRBJ2-7; D may match TRBD1 or TRBD2 (5 bases each). Germline assignment: CDR1 MGHRA and CDR2 YSYEKL. Trimming removed 4 bases at V and 5 bases at J, with 15 bases between. CDR3 length: 14 residues. This CDR3 is CASSLLDMGDEQYF. CDR3 DNA: TGCGCCAGCAGCCTACTGGACATGGGAGACGAGCAGTACTTC.

There are many counts of this clonotype. The chain uses TRBV20-1 and TRBJ2-3, with 7 bases that match TRBD1. V lost 5 bases and J lost 2; bases outside the gene matches: 7. Germline V lookup: CDR1 DFQATT, CDR2 SNEGSKA (reference sequence). The CDR3 extends over 14 amino acids. CDR3 DNA: TGCAGTGCTGAGGGACAGCGGCCCACAGATACGCAGTATTTT. This translates into CSAEGQRPTDTQYF.

This clonotype came up many times. This chain joins TRBV18 and TRBJ2-3; 8 bases match TRBD2. The CDR3 length is 18 residues. V gave up 9 bases and J gave up 1 base; unmatched junction bases: 18. Germline V gene data show CDR1 as KGHSH and CDR2 as LQKENI. DNA of the CDR3: TGTGCCAGTTCCCGGAGAGTCCCAGCGGGAGTGGGCACAGATACGCAGTATTTT. The encoded protein is CASSRRVPAGVGTDTQYF.

This clonotype was seen at least ten times. In nucleotides, the CDR3 is TGTGCCAGCAGCTCGAAGGCCCAAACTAATGAAAAACTGTTTTTT. Translating gives CASSSKAQTNEKLFF. The V gene is TRBV5-4, the J gene TRBJ1-4; D gene ambiguous. The CDR3 totals 15 residues. Trimming took 3 bases from V and 1 from J, leaving 10 bases between them. Per the germline V gene, CDR1 is SGHNT and CDR2 is YYREEE (reference sequence).

Ten or more counts support this clonotype. V and J are TRBV7-7 and TRBJ2-7, with 8 bases lining up with TRBD2. CDR3 size: 15 residues. V lost 1 base, J lost 7 bases, and 9 bases stayed unmatched. Germline lookup yields CDR1 SSHAT and CDR2 FNYEAQ (reference sequence). For the CDR3, the DNA is TGTGCCAGCAGCTTAGTTGCGGGGGGTCCGGGGGAGCAGTACTTC. Translating it yields CASSLVAGGPGEQYF.

This clonotype came up many times. The chain carries TRBV19 and TRBJ2-6, with D perhaps TRBD1 (6 bases). With 4 bases removed from V and 0 bases from J, the gap between germline ends came to 10 bases. CDR3 length: 16 amino acids. CDR1 LNHDA and CDR2 SQIVND come from the germline V gene (reference sequence). CDR3 region: CASSTGQNSGANVLTF. In nucleotides, the CDR3 is TGTGCCAGTAGTACCGGACAGAACTCTGGGGCCAACGTCCTGACTTTC.

This clonotype was observed many times. The chain carries TRBV4-1 and TRBJ1-5; D perhaps matches TRBD1 (5 bases). Per germline, CDR1 MGHRA and CDR2 YSYEKL. V lost 3 bases to trimming and J lost 3 bases, with 18 bases between them. The CDR3 is 17 amino acids. CDR3 amino acids: CASSHEPPGLINQPQHF. The CDR3 DNA reads TGCGCCAGCAGCCATGAACCCCCGGGACTTATCAATCAGCCCCAGCATTTT.

V is TRBV9 and J is TRBJ2-1; 7 nucleotides match TRBD1. Trimming at V came to 4 bases and at J to 7 bases, leaving 11 bases not matched to a gene. In germline, CDR1 is SGDLS, CDR2 YYNGEE. The CDR3 covers 15 residues. Here the CDR3 DNA reads TGTGCCAGCAGCATCCGGGACAGTGTCGTAAATGAGCAGTTCTTC. This gives the protein CASSIRDSVVNEQFF.

Comment on this clonotype: Given a much more abundant clone one base away, this may be a read error. V is TRBV5-1 and J is TRBJ2-3, with 11 bases matching TRBD2. The germline gives CDR1 SGHRS, CDR2 YFSETQ. The V segment lost 7 bases and the J segment 2 bases; nucleotides outside the gene matches: 6. This CDR3 comprises 15 residues. The CDR3 is CASGRLAGHTDTQYF. DNA for the CDR3: TGCGCCAGCGGCCGACTAGCGGGGCACACAGATACGCAGTATTTT.

This clonotype was counted a single time. Here the CDR3 omits its conserved ending phenylalanine or tryptophan, so a read error is the likely source. The genes are TRBV3-1 and TRBJ1-2; 10 nucleotides line up with TRBD1. Germline V CDR1 and CDR2: LGHDT, YNNKEL (reference sequence). CDR3 length: 13 residues. The CDR3: CVSKLGQGFGYTL. The CDR3 bases are TGTGTCAGCAAGCTGGGACAGGGGTTCGGCTACACCTTA.

Remarks on this clonotype: A much larger clone is a single base away; this may be a read error. This sequence joins TRBV10-2 and TRBJ1-1, with 10 bases identical to TRBD1. V lost 6 bases and J lost 6; bases outside the gene matches: 4. The CDR3 is 13 residues long. Germline V gene lookup returns CDR1 WSHSY and CDR2 SAAADI. The chain's CDR3 is CASRTGGKAEAFF. CDR3 nucleotides: TGCGCCAGCAGGACAGGGGGCAAAGCTGAAGCTTTCTTT.

Concerning this clonotype: Being one base from a much bigger clone, this may be a read error. The rearrangement links TRBV11-2 to TRBJ2-7, with D hard to call. The V and J ends lost 2 bases and 6 bases respectively, with 14 bases between them. CDR1 and CDR2 (germline): SGHAT, FQNNGV. The length of the CDR3 is 14 residues. The CDR3 loop reads CASSLLGQNCEQYF. For the CDR3, the DNA is TGTGCCAGCAGCTTACTAGGCCAGAATTGCGAGCAGTACTTC.

This chain connects TRBV27 to TRBJ2-1; 7 bases line up with TRBD2. The CDR3 is 14 residues long. Losses at the gene ends were 7 bases for V and 5 bases for J; bases not matched to a gene: 8. The germline gives CDR1 MNHEY, CDR2 SMNVEV (reference sequence). The CDR3 is CASNLAVPDNEQFF. The CDR3 bases are TGTGCCAGCAACCTAGCGGTACCCGACAATGAGCAGTTCTTC.

This clonotype has a count of ten or more. V and J are TRBV27 and TRBJ1-4, with 9 bases lining up with TRBD1. Trimming took 6 bases from V and 0 from J; bases not matched to a gene: 8. This CDR3 contains 17 residues. Germline CDR1 MNHEY, CDR2 SMNVEV (reference sequence). CDR3 in DNA: TGTGCCAGCAGGAAACAGGGGGCAAGCGCAACTAATGAAAAACTGTTTTTT. Its protein is CASRKQGASATNEKLFF.

This clonotype was recorded at least ten times. The chain links TRBV27 to TRBJ1-2, with D tentatively TRBD1 (6 bases). The CDR3 loop spans 13 amino acids. Trimming pared 5 bases from V and 4 bases from J, leaving 11 bases between. Germline V CDR1 and CDR2: MNHEY, SMNVEV (reference sequence). The CDR3, as DNA: TGTGCCAGCAGTCCGACAGGTTCCTATGGCTACACCTTC. Translating it yields CASSPTGSYGYTF.

Ten or more counts support this clonotype. The chain couples TRBV20-1 to TRBJ1-1; D gene ambiguous. From germline, CDR1 is DFQATT and CDR2 SNEGSKA (reference sequence). CDR3 length equals 12 residues. Between the trimmed V and J ends, which lost 3 bases and 7 bases, there was a span of 12 bases. The CDR3 spells CSARADGNEAFF. As DNA, the CDR3 is TGCAGTGCTAGGGCCGACGGTAATGAAGCTTTCTTT.

This clonotype was counted only a few times. This sequence joins TRBV10-3 and TRBJ2-7; 9 bases align to TRBD1. Trimming took 3 bases from V and 4 from J; bases not matched to a gene: 7. Germline CDR1 reads ENHRY; CDR2 reads SYGVKD. CDR3 size: 15 residues. The CDR3 loop reads CAISERGQGAYEQYF. In DNA, the CDR3 is TGTGCCATCAGTGAAAGGGGACAGGGCGCATACGAGCAGTACTTC.

This clonotype showed up just a few times. The chain couples TRBV12-3 or TRBV12-4 to TRBJ1-4; D is unresolved. This CDR3 contains 15 residues. V was shortened by 5 bases and J by 0 bases, with 10 bases between the two germline ends. In DNA, the CDR3 is TGTGCCAGCAGTGAACAGCCAGCAACTAATGAAAAACTGTTTTTT. It specifies CASSEQPATNEKLFF.

V and J are TRBV6-1 and TRBJ2-3; 8 bases map to TRBD2. The germline V gene encodes CDR1 MNHNS and CDR2 SASEGT. J was trimmed by 2 bases and V by 6 bases; bases with no gene match: 7. CDR3 size: 15 residues. The CDR3 is CASRPRTSNTDTQYF. DNA of the CDR3: TGTGCCAGCAGACCTCGGACTAGCAACACAGATACGCAGTATTTT.